The rows below give T cell receptor beta chains drawn from one sample of a study of PD-1 blockade in classical Hodgkin lymphoma. Profiled with immunoSEQ multiplex PCR; TCRdb holds only in-frame clones, not every one. The data hold around 30,000 clones, with around 71% observed a single time. This material consisted of peripheral blood mononuclear cells (PBMCs), taken before the second cycle of nivolumab. Receptor source: a human donor with classical Hodgkin lymphoma. CDR3s include the opening cysteine and the closing phenylalanine or tryptophan.

V	J	CDR3
TRBV7-2	TRBJ2-7	CASSFSGGAGEQYF
TRBV5-6	TRBJ1-2	CASSLPGQEPYGYTF
TRBV25-1	TRBJ2-7	CASSDMGLYEQYF
TRBV6-5	TRBJ2-1	CASSYRGGGNVEQFF
TRBV19	TRBJ1-2	CASSIMHSAYEDYTF
TRBV11-2	TRBJ2-1	CASSLIWTSSYNEQFF
TRBV5-1	TRBJ1-2	CASSHGTFYGYTF
TRBV5-1	TRBJ2-5	CASSTRLAGAQETQYF
TRBV2	TRBJ1-1	CASRIGRSTEAFF
TRBV19	TRBJ2-2	CASSTQGLAGGGTGELFF
TRBV27	TRBJ2-7	CASSFGTGYFEQYF
TRBV28	TRBJ1-4	CASSPDREYEKLFF
TRBV5-3	TRBJ1-6	CASSLDEILHF
TRBV28	TRBJ1-5	CASSLTGMDQPQHF
TRBV11-2	TRBJ2-3	CASSPKPGGSTDTQYF
TRBV6-5	TRBJ2-5	CASNPTGNRETQYF
TRBV7-9	TRBJ1-2	CASSSGQDGYTF
TRBV4-1	TRBJ1-3	CASSQEDRPGNTIYF
TRBV7-9	TRBJ1-3	CASSRQLPTIYF
TRBV11-3	TRBJ2-1	CASSLVAASGSEQFF
TRBV7-8	TRBJ2-5	CASSRLVGAGETQYF
TRBV4-1	TRBJ1-5	CASSPQIGDSLYSNQPQHF
TRBV6-6	TRBJ2-2	CASSGGYTGELFF
TRBV4-3	TRBJ1-2	CASSQNGPSLTYGYTF
TRBV6-1	TRBJ1-1	CASSAEQDVNTEAFF
TRBV6-5	TRBJ1-2	CASSRLSGTGRLWTF
TRBV4-2	TRBJ2-7	CASSQEGGAQYF
TRBV9	TRBJ2-5	CASSVDPVGEETQYF
TRBV2	TRBJ1-2	CASRDDNNYGYTF
TRBV2	TRBJ1-2	CASSEQGPYGYTF
TRBV25-1	TRBJ2-2	CASSRTAPGELFF
TRBV9	TRBJ2-2	CASSTQQGNTGELFF
TRBV28	TRBJ2-3	CASSLGQSTDTQYF
TRBV7-2	TRBJ2-7	CASSQFTGGEISYEQYF
TRBV7-9	TRBJ2-1	CASSPEGGAKDNEQFF
TRBV27	TRBJ1-5	CASRGRGQGNQPQHF
TRBV4-2	TRBJ2-1	CASSSSLAGGMLGEQFF
TRBV29-1	TRBJ2-7	CSVLTGPYEQYF
TRBV7-2	TRBJ2-7	CASSFPQGWQYF
TRBV7-2	TRBJ2-1	CASSLLPGLYNEQFF
TRBV19	TRBJ2-1	CASRIGGSTYNEQFF
TRBV11-2	TRBJ2-3	CASSLVQGDHTDTQYF
TRBV9	TRBJ2-3	CASGRGLASEADTQYF
TRBV14	TRBJ2-1	CASSQGARGGLNEQFF
TRBV2	TRBJ2-5	CASLQQETQYF
TRBV30	TRBJ2-5	CAWSVFSPAGGPYQETQYF
TRBV7-2	TRBJ2-3	CASSLGVGPGTDTQYF